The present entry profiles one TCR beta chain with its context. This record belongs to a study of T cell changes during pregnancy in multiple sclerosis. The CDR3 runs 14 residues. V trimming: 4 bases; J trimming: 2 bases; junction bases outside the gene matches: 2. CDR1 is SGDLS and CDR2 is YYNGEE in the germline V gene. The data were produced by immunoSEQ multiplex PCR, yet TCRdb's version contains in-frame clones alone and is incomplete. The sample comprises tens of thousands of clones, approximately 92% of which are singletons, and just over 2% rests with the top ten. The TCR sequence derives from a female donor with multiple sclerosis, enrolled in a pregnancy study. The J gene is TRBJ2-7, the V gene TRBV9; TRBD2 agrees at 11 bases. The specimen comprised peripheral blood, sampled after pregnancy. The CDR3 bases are TGTGCCAGCAGCTTAGCGGGGGGGCCCTACGAGCAGTACTTC. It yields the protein CASSLAGGPYEQYF.